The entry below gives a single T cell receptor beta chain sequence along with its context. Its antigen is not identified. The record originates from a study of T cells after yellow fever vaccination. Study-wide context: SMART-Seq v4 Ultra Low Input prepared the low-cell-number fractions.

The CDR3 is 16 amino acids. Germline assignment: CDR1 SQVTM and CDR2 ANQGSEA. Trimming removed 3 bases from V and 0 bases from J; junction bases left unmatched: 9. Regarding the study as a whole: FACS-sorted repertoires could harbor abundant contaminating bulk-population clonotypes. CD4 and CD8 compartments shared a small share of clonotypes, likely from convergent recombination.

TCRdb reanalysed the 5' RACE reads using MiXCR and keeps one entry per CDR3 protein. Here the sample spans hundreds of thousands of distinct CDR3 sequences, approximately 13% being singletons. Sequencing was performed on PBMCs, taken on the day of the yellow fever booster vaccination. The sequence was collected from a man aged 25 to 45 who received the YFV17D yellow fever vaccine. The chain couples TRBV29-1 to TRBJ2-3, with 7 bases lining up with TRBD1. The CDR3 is CSVDSEGARSTDTQYF. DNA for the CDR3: TGCAGCGTTGATTCTGAGGGGGCGCGTAGCACAGATACGCAGTATTTT.